The source of this T cell receptor (beta chain) is a study of blood T cell repertoires in COVID-19 (dated by TCRdb to 2020 to 2021). Study-level background: Samples covering the acute and convalescent phases of COVID-19 were provided by collaborators in the United States, Italy and Spain. The prospective study material was composed of cDNA or gDNA derived from T cells, B-cell-depleted T cells, or PBMCs. The dataset comprised deeply sampled blood TCRbeta repertoires from subjects exposed to, actively infected with, or recovered from COVID-19. The repertoires were released in a freely available public database meant as a resource for research on the immune response to SARS-CoV-2. Samples were obtained from the ongoing ImmuneRACE study (first 160 participants) and from approximately 1,200 subjects provided by 6 global collaborators. Sample metadata almost always included a de-identified subject ID, COVID-19 status, age in years and sex. Where available, HLA class I and class II types were taken from metadata supplied by the sample provider and were not determined by assay-based typing. The paper as a whole reports these results and caveats: The amount of clinical and demographic metadata varied by source and participant and was provided uncurated.

Participants in the prospective study were aged about 18 to 95 years, lived in about two dozen United States geographic areas, and enrolled through a virtual design. In the prospective study, participants were assigned to cohorts based on the clinical history participants reported in a screening survey and a study questionnaire. In the prospective study, mobile phlebotomists collected whole blood, serum and a nasopharyngeal or oropharyngeal swab from each participant. Prospective study participants could optionally give additional blood draws and questionnaires over an approximately 2-month period. Blood samples from the prospective study were shipped frozen or at room temperature prior to DNA extraction. This clone was counted only a few times. Its antigen has not been determined. No per-base quality is available; no much larger clone lies one base away. Spanning cysteine to phenylalanine, the CDR3 consists of 15 amino acids. The CDR3 DNA has 45 bases and is translated from base 1. From the germline V gene (reference sequence), CDR1 is LGHDT and CDR2 is YNNKEL. V loses 3 bases at its end and J loses 6 bases; junction bases beyond the gene matches: 6.

TCRbeta CDR3 regions were amplified from genomic DNA by means of the immunoSEQ Assay, a bias-controlled multiplex PCR. Processing in the source paper ran as follows. Nucleated cell counts per sample were estimated from amplification of reference gene primers within the assay. To quantify the absolute abundance of each unique TCRbeta CDR3 rearrangement, sequence reads were collapsed and filtered. Productive Simpson clonality was computed per sample as the square root of Simpson's diversity index over productive rearrangements. This is the immuneACCESS table as TCRdb keeps it, with only in-frame sequences that have V and J called. A part of the clones is gone; compared with another copy, unresolved V genes explain less than half, and the rest is unexplained. V and J calls and clone size are as listed in that table; D and trimming were resolved from the DNA. Here the sample has fewer than 250,000 clones; 80% to 90% occur a single time. The ten top clones hold 2.5% to 3% of the sample.

The sequence came from a woman aged 30 to 39 with acute COVID-19. Sequenced: PBMCs or T cells enriched from blood (not recorded which). This sequence uses TRBV3-1 (or the pseudogene TRBV3-2) and TRBJ1-4; 8 central bases correspond to TRBD1. The bases read TGTGCCAGCAGCCATATATACAGGGGGGATGAAAAACTGTTTTTT. It specifies CASSHIYRGDEKLFF.